The T cell receptor beta chain described here comes from a study of T cells in Graves' hyperthyroidism and ophthalmopathy. Overall study results and limits: A model of 13 V-J pairs discriminated ophthalmopathy from stable hyperthyroidism.

Researchers amplified the TCR beta CDR3 regions from RNA transcripts. TCR CDR3 regions were first amplified by RT-PCR with HTBI primers. TCRdb called the multiplex PCR reads again in MiXCR, with one record for every CDR3 protein. The sample records 560,000 or so distinct CDR3 sequences, around 20% being singletons. The CDR3 covers 14 residues. CDR1 and CDR2 (germline): SGHAT, FQNNGV. V shed 7 bases, J shed 8 bases, and the junction held 8 bases outside the gene matches. Worth noting for this clonotype: The antigen is not known.

Lactation, pregnancy, other autoimmune disease or uncontrolled infection excluded patients. This receptor was identified in a man aged 40-49 years with Graves' ophthalmopathy. The chain uses TRBV11-2 and TRBJ2-4, with 10 nucleotides matching TRBD2. Specimen: blood. CDR3 coding DNA: TGTGCCAGCACCAGTAGCGGGGGGCTTCACATTCAGTACTTC. Protein sequence: CASTSSGGLHIQYF.